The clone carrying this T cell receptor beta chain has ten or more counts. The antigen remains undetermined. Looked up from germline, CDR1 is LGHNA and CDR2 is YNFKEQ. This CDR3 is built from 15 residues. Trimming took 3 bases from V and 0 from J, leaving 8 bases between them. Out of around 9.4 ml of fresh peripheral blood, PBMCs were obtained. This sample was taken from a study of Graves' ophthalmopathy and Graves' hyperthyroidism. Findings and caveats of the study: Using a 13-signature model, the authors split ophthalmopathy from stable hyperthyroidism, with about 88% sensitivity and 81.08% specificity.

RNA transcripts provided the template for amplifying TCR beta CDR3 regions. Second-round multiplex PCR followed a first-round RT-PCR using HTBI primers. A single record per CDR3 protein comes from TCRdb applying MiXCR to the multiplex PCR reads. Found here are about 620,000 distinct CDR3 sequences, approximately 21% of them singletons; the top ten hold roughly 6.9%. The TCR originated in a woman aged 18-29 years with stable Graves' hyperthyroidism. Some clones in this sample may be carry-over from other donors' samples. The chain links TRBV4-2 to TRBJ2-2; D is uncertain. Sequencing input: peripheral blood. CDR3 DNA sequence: TGTGCCAGCAGCCACGACACTGCGAACACCGGGGAGCTGTTTTTT. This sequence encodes CASSHDTANTGELFF.